The subject of this entry is one T cell receptor (beta chain). The sample is drawn from a study of blood T cell repertoires in COVID-19. In the study overall: Acute-phase and convalescent COVID-19 samples originated in the United States, Italy and Spain. PBMCs, B-cell-depleted T cells, or T cells were the source of the cDNA or gDNA that made up the material.

In the authors' workflow: How many nucleated cells were present was estimated from reference gene primer amplification. Only in-frame clones appear in the TCRdb table, and some are missing; sequencing was by immunoSEQ multiplex PCR. Clone size and the V and J calls come from that table; the DNA yielded D and trimming. The sample records roughly 120,000 clones, approximately 87% being singletons. The TCR originated in a woman aged 45-65 years with acute or convalescent COVID-19. The sequenced sample was peripheral blood.

CDR3 in amino acids: CASSFSGAYNEQFF. Written as DNA, the CDR3 is TGTGCCAGCAGCTTTAGCGGGGCCTACAATGAGCAGTTCTTC. The chain carries TRBV11-3 and TRBJ2-1, with 8 bases matching TRBD2. This CDR3 is built from 14 residues. CDR1 SGHNT and CDR2 YENEEA come from the germline V gene. With 3 bases clipped from V and 2 bases from J, the junction kept 0 bases outside the gene matches.